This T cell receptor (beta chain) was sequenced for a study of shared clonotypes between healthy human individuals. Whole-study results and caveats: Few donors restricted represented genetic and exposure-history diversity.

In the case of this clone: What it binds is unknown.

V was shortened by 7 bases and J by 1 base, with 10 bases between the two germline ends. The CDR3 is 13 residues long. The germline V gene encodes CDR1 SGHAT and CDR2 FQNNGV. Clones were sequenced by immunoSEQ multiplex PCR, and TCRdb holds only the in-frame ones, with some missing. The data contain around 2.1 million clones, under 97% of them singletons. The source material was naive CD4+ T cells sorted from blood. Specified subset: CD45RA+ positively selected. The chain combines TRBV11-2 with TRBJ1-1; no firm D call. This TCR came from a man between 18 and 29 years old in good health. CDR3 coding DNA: TGTGCCAGCACCTACCAGGAGAACACTGAAGCTTTCTTT. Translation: CASTYQENTEAFF.